This is a list of T cell receptor beta chains from one sample in a study of siplizumab effects on memory and regulatory T cells. Libraries were prepared by immunoSEQ multiplex PCR; TCRdb keeps only in-frame clonotypes and omits some of them. This repertoire shows 70,000 or so clones, 91% found once; its top ten account for approximately 28%. The sequenced sample consisted of CD8+ T cells sorted from blood. The receptor source for this set is a human donor in good health. CDR3s include the opening cysteine and the closing phenylalanine or tryptophan. The D gene is left open where the match is weak. Some rows mark clone size as missing; the rest say once, few, many or name a class of expanded clone.

>TRBV6-1|TRBD1|.|TRBJ2-7
TGTGCCAGCAGTGCGGGACAGGGGGCTTACGAGCAGTACTTC
CASSAGQGAYEQYF
>TRBV5-6|.|.|TRBJ2-7
TGTGCCAGCAGTTCCTTGACAGGCAACTCCTACGAGCAGTACTTC
CASSSLTGNSYEQYF
>TRBV7-9|TRBD2|.|TRBJ2-1
TGTGCCAGCAGGCCGGGACTAACCAGCTACAATGAGCAGTTCTTC
CASRPGLTSYNEQFF
>TRBV6-6|.|.|TRBJ2-7
TGTGCCAGCAGTTACTCCAACAGTGCCTACGAGCAGTACTTC
CASSYSNSAYEQYF
>TRBV5-4|TRBD1|.|TRBJ1-2
TGTGCCAGCAGCAGGGGGCCCGGGGGCTATGGCTACACCTTC
CASSRGPGGYGYTF
>TRBV11-3|.|once|TRBJ2-7
TGTGCCAGCAGCTTGACGGGCGGTGAAAACGAGCAGTACTTC
CASSLTGGENEQYF
>TRBV2|TRBD2|.|TRBJ2-7
TGTGCCAGCATTCCGACTAGCGGACACGGGGTCGAGCAGTACTTC
CASIPTSGHGVEQYF
>TRBV12-5|.|.|TRBJ1-2
TGTGCTAGTGGTTTGAACAGGGACGGCGGCTACACCTTC
CASGLNRDGGYTF
>TRBV27|TRBD2|.|TRBJ2-1
TGTGCCAGCAGTTTCTGGGGAGGGGTAATAGAGCAGTTCTTC
CASSFWGGVIEQFF
>TRBV5-6|TRBD2|.|TRBJ2-2
TGTGCCAGCAGCTTGCGTCTAGCGGGAGGTACCGGGGAGCTGTTTTTT
CASSLRLAGGTGELFF
>TRBV12-5|TRBD1|.|TRBJ2-1
TGTGCTAGTGTTCCACAGGGGGGAAACAATGAGCAGTTCTTC
CASVPQGGNNEQFF
>TRBV9|TRBD2|.|TRBJ2-1
TGTGCCAGCAGCGGAACGGGGGGGCTGGAAAACAATGAGCAGTTCTTC
CASSGTGGLENNEQFF
>TRBV19|.|.|TRBJ1-1
TGTGCCAGTATGCAGGGATCCACTGAAGCTTTCTTT
CASMQGSTEAFF
>TRBV7-9|.|.|TRBJ1-4
TGTGCCAGCAGCTTAGGACCAGGGCGGAATGAAAAACTGTTTTTT
CASSLGPGRNEKLFF
>TRBV5-1|TRBD1|.|TRBJ1-5
TGCGCCAGCAGCTTGAAAGTAGGTCTGGGACAGGGGTTTTCGAATCAGCCCCAGCATTTT
CASSLKVGLGQGFSNQPQHF
>TRBV5-1|.|.|TRBJ1-2
TGCGCCAGCAGCCCGGACAGCTCTTATGGCTACACCTTC
CASSPDSSYGYTF
>TRBV7-3|TRBD2|.|TRBJ2-3
TGTGCCAGCAGCTCTAGCGGGAACACAGATACGCAGTATTTT
CASSSSGNTDTQYF
>TRBV12-5|TRBD2|.|TRBJ2-2
TGTGCTAGTCCCCCACCTAGCGGGGCCTACACCGGGGAGCTGTTTTTT
CASPPPSGAYTGELFF
>TRBV6-1|.|.|TRBJ2-3
TGTGCCAGCAAGGAGAAGCGCACAGATACGCAGTATTTT
CASKEKRTDTQYF
>TRBV27|TRBD1|.|TRBJ1-1
TGTGCCAGCAGTCGAATTCCCGGGACAGGGGACACTGAAGCTTTCTTT
CASSRIPGTGDTEAFF